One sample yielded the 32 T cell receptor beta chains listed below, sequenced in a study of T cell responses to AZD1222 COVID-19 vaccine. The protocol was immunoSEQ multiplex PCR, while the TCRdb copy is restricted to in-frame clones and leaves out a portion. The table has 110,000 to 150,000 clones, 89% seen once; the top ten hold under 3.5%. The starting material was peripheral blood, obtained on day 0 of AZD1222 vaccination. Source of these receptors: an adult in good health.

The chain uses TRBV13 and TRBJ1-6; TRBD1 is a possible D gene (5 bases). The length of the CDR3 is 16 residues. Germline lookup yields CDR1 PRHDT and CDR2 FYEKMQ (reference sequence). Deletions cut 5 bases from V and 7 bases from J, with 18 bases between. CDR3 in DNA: TGTGCCAGCAGCACACGCTGGGGCGGTTCGAATTCACCCCTCCACTTT. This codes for CASSTRWGGSNSPLHF. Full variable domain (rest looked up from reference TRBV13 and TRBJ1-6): AAGVIQSPRHLIKEKRETATLKCYPIPRHDTVYWYQQGPGQDPQFLISFYEKMQSDKGSIPDRFSAQQFSDYHSELNMSSLELGDSALYFCASSTRWGGSNSPLHFGNGTRLTVT.

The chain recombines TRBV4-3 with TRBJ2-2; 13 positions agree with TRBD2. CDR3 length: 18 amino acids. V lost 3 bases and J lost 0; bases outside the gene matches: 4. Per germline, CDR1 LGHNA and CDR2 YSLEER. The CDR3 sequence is CASSQGLAGSANTGELFF. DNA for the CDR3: TGCGCCAGCAGCCAGGGACTAGCGGGATCGGCGAACACCGGGGAGCTGTTTTTT.

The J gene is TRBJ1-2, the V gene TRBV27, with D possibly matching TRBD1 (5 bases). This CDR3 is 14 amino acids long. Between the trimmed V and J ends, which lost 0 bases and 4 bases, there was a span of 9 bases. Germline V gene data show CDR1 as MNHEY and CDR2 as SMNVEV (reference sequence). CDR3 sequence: CASSLSPGGYGYTF. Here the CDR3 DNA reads TGTGCCAGCAGTTTATCCCCGGGGGGCTATGGCTACACCTTC.

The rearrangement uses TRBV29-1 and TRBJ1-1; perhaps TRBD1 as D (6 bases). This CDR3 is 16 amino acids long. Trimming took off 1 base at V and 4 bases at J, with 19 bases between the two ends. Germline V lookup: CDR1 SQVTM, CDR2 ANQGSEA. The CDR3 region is CSVEGPQRGAGTEAFF. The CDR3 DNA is TGCAGCGTTGAAGGGCCTCAAAGGGGGGCCGGCACTGAAGCTTTCTTT.

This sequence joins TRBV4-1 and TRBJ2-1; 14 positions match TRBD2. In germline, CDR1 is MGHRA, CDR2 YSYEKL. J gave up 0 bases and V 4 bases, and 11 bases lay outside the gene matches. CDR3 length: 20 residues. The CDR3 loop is CASSLGGTSGSLSSYNEQFF. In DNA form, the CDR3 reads TGCGCCAGCAGCCTAGGGGGGACTAGCGGGAGCCTGAGCTCCTACAATGAGCAGTTCTTC.

CDR3 nucleotides: TGTGCCAGCAGCCAAGATCACGTACAGCTTAATTCACCCCTCCACTTT. Translating gives CASSQDHVQLNSPLHF. The J gene is TRBJ1-6, the V gene TRBV4-2; D is ambiguous. The germline V gene encodes CDR1 LGHNA and CDR2 YNFKEQ. The CDR3 is 16 amino acids. Between the trimmed V and J ends, which lost 0 bases and 6 bases, there was a span of 12 bases.

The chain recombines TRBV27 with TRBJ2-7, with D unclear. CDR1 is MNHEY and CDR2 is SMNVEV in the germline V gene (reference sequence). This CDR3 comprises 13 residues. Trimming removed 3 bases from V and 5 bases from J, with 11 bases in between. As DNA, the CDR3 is TGTGCCAGCAGTTTTTCAAGTGCCAACGAGCAGTACTTC. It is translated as CASSFSSANEQYF.

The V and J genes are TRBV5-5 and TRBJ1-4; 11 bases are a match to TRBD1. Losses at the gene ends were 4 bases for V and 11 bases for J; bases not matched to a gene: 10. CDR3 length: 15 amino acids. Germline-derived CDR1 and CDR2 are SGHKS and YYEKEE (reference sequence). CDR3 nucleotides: TGTGCCAGCAGCCGAGGGGACAGGGGGGTTGGGAAACTGTTTTTT. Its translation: CASSRGDRGVGKLFF.

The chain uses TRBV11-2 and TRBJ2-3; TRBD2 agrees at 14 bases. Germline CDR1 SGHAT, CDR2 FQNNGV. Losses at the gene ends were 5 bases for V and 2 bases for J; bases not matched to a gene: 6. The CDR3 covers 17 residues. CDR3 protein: CASSTGTSGGTTDTQYF. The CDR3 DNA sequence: TGTGCCAGCAGCACAGGGACTAGCGGGGGAACCACAGATACGCAGTATTTT.

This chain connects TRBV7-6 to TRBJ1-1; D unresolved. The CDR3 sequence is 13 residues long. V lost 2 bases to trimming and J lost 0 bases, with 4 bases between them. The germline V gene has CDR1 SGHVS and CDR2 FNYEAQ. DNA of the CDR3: TGTGCCAGCAGCTTACAGGTGAACACTGAAGCTTTCTTT. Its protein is CASSLQVNTEAFF.

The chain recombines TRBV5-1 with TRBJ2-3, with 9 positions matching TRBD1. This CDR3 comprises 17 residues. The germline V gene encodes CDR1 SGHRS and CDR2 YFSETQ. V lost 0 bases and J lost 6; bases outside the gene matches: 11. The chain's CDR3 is CASSLGRGTGYGDTQYF. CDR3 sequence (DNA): TGCGCCAGCAGCTTGGGCCGGGGGACAGGGTACGGGGATACGCAGTATTTT. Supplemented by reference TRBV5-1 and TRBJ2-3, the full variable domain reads KAGVTQTPRYLIKTRGQQVTLSCSPISGHRSVSWYQQTPGQGLQFLFEYFSETQRNKGNFPGRFSGRQFSNSRSEMNVSTLELGDSALYLCASSLGRGTGYGDTQYFGPGTRLTVL.

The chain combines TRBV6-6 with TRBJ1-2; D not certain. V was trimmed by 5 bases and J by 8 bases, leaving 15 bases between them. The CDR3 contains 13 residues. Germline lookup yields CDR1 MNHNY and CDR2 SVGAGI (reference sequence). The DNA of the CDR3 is TGTGCCAGCAGTCCTGTGGGCGTGAGGGGCTACACCTTC. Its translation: CASSPVGVRGYTF.

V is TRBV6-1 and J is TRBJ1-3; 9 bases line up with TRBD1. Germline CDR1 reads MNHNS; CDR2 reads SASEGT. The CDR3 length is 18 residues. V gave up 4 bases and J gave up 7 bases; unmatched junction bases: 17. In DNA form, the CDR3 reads TGTGCCAGCAGTGTGGACAGGGGTTTTTCTGGACGGGGGAACACCATATATTTT. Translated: CASSVDRGFSGRGNTIYF.

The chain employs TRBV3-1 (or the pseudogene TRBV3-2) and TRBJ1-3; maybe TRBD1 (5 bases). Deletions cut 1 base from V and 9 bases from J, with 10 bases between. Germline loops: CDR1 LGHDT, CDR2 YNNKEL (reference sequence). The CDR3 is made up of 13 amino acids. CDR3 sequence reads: CASSQGDSGTIYF. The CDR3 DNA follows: TGTGCCAGCAGCCAAGGTGACAGCGGCACCATATATTTT.

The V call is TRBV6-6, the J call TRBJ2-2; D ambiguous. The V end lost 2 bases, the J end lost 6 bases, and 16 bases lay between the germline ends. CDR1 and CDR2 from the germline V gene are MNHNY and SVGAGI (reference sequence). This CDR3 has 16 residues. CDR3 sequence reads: CASSYIRQLTPGELFF. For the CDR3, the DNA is TGTGCCAGCAGTTACATCCGGCAGCTAACACCCGGGGAGCTGTTTTTT.

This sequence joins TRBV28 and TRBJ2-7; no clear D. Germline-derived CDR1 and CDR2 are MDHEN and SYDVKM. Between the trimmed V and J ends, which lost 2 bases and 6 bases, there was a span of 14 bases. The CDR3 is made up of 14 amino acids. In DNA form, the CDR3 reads TGTGCCAGCAGTTTAAGATCGCAGCTCCGCGAGCAGTACTTC. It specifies CASSLRSQLREQYF.

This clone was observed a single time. CDR3 residues: CSVEEGTGGRTGELFF. CDR3 coding DNA: TGCAGCGTTGAAGAGGGGACAGGGGGCCGCACCGGGGAGCTGTTTTTT. This rearrangement joins TRBV29-1 to TRBJ2-2; TRBD1 agrees at 12 bases. The junction had 3 bases not matched to a gene; V was cut back by 0 bases and J by 4 bases. This CDR3 contains 16 residues. The germline V gene encodes CDR1 SQVTM and CDR2 ANQGSEA.

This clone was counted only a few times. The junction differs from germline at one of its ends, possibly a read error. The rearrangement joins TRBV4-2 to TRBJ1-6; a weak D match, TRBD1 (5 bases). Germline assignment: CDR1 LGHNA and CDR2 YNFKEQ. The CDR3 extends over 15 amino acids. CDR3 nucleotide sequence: TGTGCCAGCAGCCCCTTGACAGAGTATAGTTCACCCCTCCACTTT. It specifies CASSPLTEYSSPLHF.

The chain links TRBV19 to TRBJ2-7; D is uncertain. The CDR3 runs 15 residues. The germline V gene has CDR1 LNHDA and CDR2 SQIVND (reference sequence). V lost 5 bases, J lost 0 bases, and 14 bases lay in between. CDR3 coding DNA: TGTGCCAGTAGTCCACAAGACTCTCCCTCCTACGAGCAGTACTTC. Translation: CASSPQDSPSYEQYF.

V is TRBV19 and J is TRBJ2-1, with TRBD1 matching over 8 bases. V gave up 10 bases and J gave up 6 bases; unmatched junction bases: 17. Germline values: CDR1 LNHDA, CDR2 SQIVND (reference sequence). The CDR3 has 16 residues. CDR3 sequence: CATRKTRQGFFNEQFF. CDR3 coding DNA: TGTGCCACCCGCAAGACCCGACAGGGGTTTTTCAATGAGCAGTTCTTC.

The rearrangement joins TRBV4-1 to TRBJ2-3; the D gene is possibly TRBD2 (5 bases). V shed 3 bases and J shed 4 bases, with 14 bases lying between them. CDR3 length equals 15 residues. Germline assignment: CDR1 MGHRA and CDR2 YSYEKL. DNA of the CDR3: TGCGCCAGCAGCCATGAGGGAATAGCAGCAGATACGCAGTATTTT. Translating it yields CASSHEGIAADTQYF.

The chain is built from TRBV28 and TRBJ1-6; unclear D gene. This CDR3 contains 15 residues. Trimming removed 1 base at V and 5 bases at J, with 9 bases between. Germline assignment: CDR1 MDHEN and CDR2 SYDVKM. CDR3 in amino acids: CASSLLRQHNSPLHF. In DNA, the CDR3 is TGTGCCAGCAGTTTATTACGGCAGCATAATTCACCCCTCCACTTT.

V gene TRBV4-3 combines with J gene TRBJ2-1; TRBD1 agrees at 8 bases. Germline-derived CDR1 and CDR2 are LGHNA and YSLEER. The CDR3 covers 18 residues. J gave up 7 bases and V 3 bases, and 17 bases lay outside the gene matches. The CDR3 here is CASSQEGIRQGRRNEQFF. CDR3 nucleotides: TGCGCCAGCAGCCAGGAGGGGATCCGACAGGGGCGCAGGAATGAGCAGTTCTTC.

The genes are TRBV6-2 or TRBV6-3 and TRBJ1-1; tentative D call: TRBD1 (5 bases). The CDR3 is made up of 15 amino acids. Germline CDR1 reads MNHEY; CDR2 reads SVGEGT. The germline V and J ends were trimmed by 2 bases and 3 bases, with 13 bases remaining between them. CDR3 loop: CASSYPLGPYTEAFF. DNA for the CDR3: TGTGCCAGCAGTTACCCGCTGGGACCTTACACTGAAGCTTTCTTT.

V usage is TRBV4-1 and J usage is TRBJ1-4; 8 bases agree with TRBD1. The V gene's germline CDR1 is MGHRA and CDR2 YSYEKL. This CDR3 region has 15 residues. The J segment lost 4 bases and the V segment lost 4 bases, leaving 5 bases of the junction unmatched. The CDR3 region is CASSPDRAGNEKLFF. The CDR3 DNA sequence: TGCGCCAGCAGCCCGGACAGGGCAGGTAATGAAAAACTGTTTTTT.

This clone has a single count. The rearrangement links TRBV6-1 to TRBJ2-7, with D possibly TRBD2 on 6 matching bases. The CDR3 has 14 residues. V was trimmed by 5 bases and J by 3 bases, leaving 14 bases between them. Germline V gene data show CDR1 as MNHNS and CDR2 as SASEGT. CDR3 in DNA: TGTGCCAGCAGTTCCCCAGGAGGGAGCTACGAGCAGTACTTC. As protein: CASSSPGGSYEQYF.

Written as DNA, the CDR3 is TGTGCCAGCAGCCCCCGGACGGACGAGACCCAGTACTTC. Residues: CASSPRTDETQYF. The chain couples TRBV9 to TRBJ2-5; D remains ambiguous. V lost 4 bases and J lost 5, with 12 bases in between. CDR3 length: 13 amino acids. Germline assignment: CDR1 SGDLS and CDR2 YYNGEE.

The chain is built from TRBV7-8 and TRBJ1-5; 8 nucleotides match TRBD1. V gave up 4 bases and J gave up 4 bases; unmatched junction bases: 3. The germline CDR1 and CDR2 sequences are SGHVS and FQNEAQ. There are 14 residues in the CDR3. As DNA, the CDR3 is TGTGCCAGCAGCTCCGACAGGGGTAATCAGCCCCAGCATTTT. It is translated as CASSSDRGNQPQHF.

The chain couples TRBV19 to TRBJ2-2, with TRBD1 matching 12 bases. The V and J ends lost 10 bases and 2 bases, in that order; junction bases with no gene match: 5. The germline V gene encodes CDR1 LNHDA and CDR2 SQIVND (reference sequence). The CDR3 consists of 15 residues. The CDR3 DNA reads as TGTGCCACCAGGGACAGGGGGCAAAACACCGGGGAGCTGTTTTTT. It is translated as CATRDRGQNTGELFF.

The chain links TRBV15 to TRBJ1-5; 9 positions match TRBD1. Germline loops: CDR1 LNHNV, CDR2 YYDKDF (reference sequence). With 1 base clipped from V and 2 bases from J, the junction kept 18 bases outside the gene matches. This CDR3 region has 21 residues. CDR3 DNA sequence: TGTGCCACCAGCAGAGGGGACAGGGAGGGAGGAGGGAGGTTTGGCAATCAGCCCCAGCATTTT. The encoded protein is CATSRGDREGGGRFGNQPQHF.

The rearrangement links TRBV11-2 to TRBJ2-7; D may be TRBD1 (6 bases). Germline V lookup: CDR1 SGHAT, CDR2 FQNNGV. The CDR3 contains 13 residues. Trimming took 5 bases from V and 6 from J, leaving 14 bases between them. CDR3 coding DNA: TGTGCCAGCAGCCCAGGGGTTCTGGGCGAGCAGTACTTC. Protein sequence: CASSPGVLGEQYF. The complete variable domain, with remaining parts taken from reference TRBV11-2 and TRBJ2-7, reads EAGVAQSPRYKIIEKRQSVAFWCNPISGHATLYWYQQILGQGPKLLIQFQNNGVVDDSQLPKDRFSAERLKGVDSTLKIQPAKLEDSAVYLCASSPGVLGEQYFGPGTRLTVT.

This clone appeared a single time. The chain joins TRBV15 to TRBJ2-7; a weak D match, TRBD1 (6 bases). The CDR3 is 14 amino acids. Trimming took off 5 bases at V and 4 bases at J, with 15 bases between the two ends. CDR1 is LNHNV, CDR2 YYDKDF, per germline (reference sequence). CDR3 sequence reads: CATSRTDGGYEQYF. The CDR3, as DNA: TGTGCCACCAGCCGGACAGACGGTGGGTACGAGCAGTACTTC.